This passage covers 18 T cell receptor beta chains from one sample sequenced in a study of T cells in Graves' hyperthyroidism and ophthalmopathy (dated by TCRdb to between 2017 and 2020). Library construction relied on multiplex PCR. Sequencing used an Illumina HiSeq 2000. The TCR beta CDR3 regions were amplified from the RNA transcripts. A first-round RT-PCR of the TCR CDR3 used the HTBI primer set with the Qiagen OneStep RT-PCR kit. The raw public reads went through TCRdb reprocessing: fastp at Q25, MiXCR clone calling, in-frame beta chains kept. CDR3 protein sequences are deduplicated, and each keeps its most common genes and DNA. This sample comprises around 690,000 distinct CDR3 sequences, about 18% of them detected only once. Roughly 15% of the sample rests with the top ten. Material for sequencing was blood. The receptors were sampled from a man in his fifties with Graves' hyperthyroidism.

This clonotype has ten or more counts. The chain combines TRBV20-1 with TRBJ2-3, with TRBD2 matching 12 bases. Losses at the gene ends were 6 bases for V and 4 bases for J; bases not matched to a gene: 11. The CDR3 consists of 16 residues. CDR1 is DFQATT and CDR2 is SNEGSKA in the germline V gene (reference sequence). This CDR3 is CSATTSSGRAPDTQYF. CDR3 in DNA: TGCAGTGCAACCACGTCTAGCGGGAGGGCCCCAGATACGCAGTATTTT.

Many counts were recorded for this clonotype. This chain links TRBV5-1 with TRBJ2-3; unclear D gene. Germline V gene lookup returns CDR1 SGHRS and CDR2 YFSETQ. CDR3 length equals 13 residues. V shed 0 bases and J shed 6 bases, with 8 bases lying between them. The CDR3: CASSLGVMDTQYF. The CDR3 DNA reads as TGCGCCAGCAGCTTGGGGGTTATGGATACGCAGTATTTT.

This clonotype was counted between two and nine times. This rearrangement joins TRBV20-1 to TRBJ2-1; D is tentatively TRBD1 or TRBD2 (5 bases each). CDR3 length: 15 amino acids. Trimming stripped 0 bases from V and 10 bases from J, with 19 bases between. CDR1 is DFQATT and CDR2 is SNEGSKA in the germline V gene (reference sequence). This CDR3 reads CSARDRRGLREEQFF. In nucleotides, the CDR3 is TGCAGTGCTAGAGATCGTCGGGGCCTTAGGGAAGAGCAGTTCTTC.

This clonotype was seen at least ten times. The genes are TRBV11-2 and TRBJ2-5, with D unresolved. In germline, CDR1 is SGHAT, CDR2 FQNNGV. V lost 4 bases, J lost 4 bases, and 7 bases lay in between. This CDR3 spans 12 amino acids. CDR3 residues: CASSSTTETQYF. The CDR3 nucleotides are TGTGCCAGCAGCTCTACTACAGAGACCCAGTACTTC.

In its sample, this clonotype was seen many times. The chain has TRBV27 and TRBJ2-1; TRBD2 might be the D (5 bases). Germline CDR1 MNHEY, CDR2 SMNVEV (reference sequence). This CDR3 contains 13 residues. Deletions cut 7 bases from V and 6 bases from J, with 13 bases between. The CDR3 loop is CASKLPDCNEQFF. The CDR3 DNA follows: TGTGCCAGCAAACTTCCGGACTGCAATGAGCAGTTCTTC.

This clonotype has at least ten counts. This chain connects TRBV5-1 to TRBJ2-7, with no clear D. CDR3 length: 15 amino acids. CDR1 is SGHRS, CDR2 YFSETQ, per germline. Deletions cut 0 bases from V and 0 bases from J, with 10 bases between. CDR3 loop: CASSLGLLSSYEQYF. DNA for the CDR3: TGCGCCAGCAGCTTGGGACTCTTGAGCTCCTACGAGCAGTACTTC.

Many counts were recorded for this clonotype. The V gene is TRBV27, the J gene TRBJ2-4; D call uncertain. CDR1 and CDR2 (germline): MNHEY, SMNVEV (reference sequence). The V end lost 6 bases, the J end lost 1 base, and 13 bases lay between the germline ends. This CDR3 contains 15 residues. The CDR3 loop is CASSVAPYAKNIQYF. CDR3 nucleotides: TGTGCCAGCAGCGTAGCCCCGTACGCCAAAAACATTCAGTACTTC.

This clonotype occurred many times. This rearrangement joins TRBV6-6 to TRBJ1-4; the match to TRBD1 covers 8 bases. With 2 bases clipped from V and 0 bases from J, the junction kept 8 bases outside the gene matches. This CDR3 has 18 amino acids. Germline V CDR1 and CDR2: MNHNY, SVGAGI (reference sequence). The CDR3 loop is CASSYRLETGATNEKLFF. The CDR3 bases are TGTGCCAGCAGTTACAGGCTCGAGACAGGGGCAACTAATGAAAAACTGTTTTTT.

V is TRBV19 and J is TRBJ2-1, with unresolved D. V was trimmed by 6 bases and J by 4 bases, leaving 13 bases between them. Germline V lookup: CDR1 LNHDA, CDR2 SQIVND (reference sequence). The CDR3 is 14 amino acids. CDR3 nucleotide sequence: TGTGCCAGTAGCCGCCGGACGGAGTACAATGAGCAGTTCTTC. This encodes CASSRRTEYNEQFF.

This clonotype was recorded many times. J is TRBJ2-7 and V is TRBV27; 7 bases match TRBD1. The CDR3 contains 12 residues. Germline CDR1 reads MNHEY; CDR2 reads SMNVEV (reference sequence). V lost 7 bases to trimming and J lost 4 bases; unmatched junction nucleotides: 4. The CDR3 protein is CASKPGGYEQYF. DNA for the CDR3: TGTGCCAGCAAACCAGGGGGTTACGAGCAGTACTTC.

This clonotype was seen a handful of times. The V gene is TRBV5-1, the J gene TRBJ2-7; perhaps D is TRBD1 or TRBD2 (6 bases each). Germline assignment: CDR1 SGHRS and CDR2 YFSETQ. The CDR3 is 14 amino acids. Trimming removed 7 bases from V and 4 bases from J, with 18 bases in between. For the CDR3, the DNA is TGCGCCAGCCGCGGGCCCGGGGGCAATTACGAGCAGTACTTC. Its protein product is CASRGPGGNYEQYF. The variable domain in full, completed from reference TRBV5-1 and TRBJ2-7, reads KAGVTQTPRYLIKTRGQQVTLSCSPISGHRSVSWYQQTPGQGLQFLFEYFSETQRNKGNFPGRFSGRQFSNSRSEMNVSTLELGDSALYLCASRGPGGNYEQYFGPGTRLTVT.

This clonotype was counted ten times or more. The chain has TRBV30 and TRBJ2-1; D is possibly TRBD2 (5 bases). Germline V lookup: CDR1 GTSNPN, CDR2 SVGIG (reference sequence). V gave up 7 bases and J gave up 0 bases, with 10 bases separating them. CDR3 length: 13 residues. The CDR3 reads CAFGIISYNEQFF. In DNA, the CDR3 is TGTGCCTTCGGGATAATCTCCTACAATGAGCAGTTCTTC.

This clonotype has just a few counts. The chain couples TRBV27 to TRBJ2-3; tentatively, D is TRBD1 or TRBD2 (5 bases each). V lost 6 bases and J lost 5, with 24 bases in between. CDR3 length: 17 residues. Germline V gene data show CDR1 as MNHEY and CDR2 as SMNVEV (reference sequence). CDR3 in amino acids: CASRLRTDPGPLDTQYF. The CDR3 DNA reads as TGTGCCAGCAGACTTCGGACGGATCCGGGGCCCCTAGATACGCAGTATTTT.

This clonotype was detected only a few times. The chain is built from TRBV28 and TRBJ2-5; TRBD2 might be the D (6 bases). This CDR3 has 14 residues. Germline V gene sequence: CDR1 MDHEN, CDR2 SYDVKM. V lost 6 bases to trimming and J lost 0 bases, with 11 bases between them. The CDR3 DNA is TGTGCCAGCAGGGGGGGACGCTACCAAGAGACCCAGTACTTC. Protein sequence: CASRGGRYQETQYF.

This clonotype was counted a few times. The rearrangement links TRBV5-1 to TRBJ1-4, with TRBD1 matching over 8 bases. V dropped 3 bases and J dropped 4; count of bases not matched to a gene: 5. There are 15 residues in the CDR3. Germline loops: CDR1 SGHRS, CDR2 YFSETQ. The CDR3 loop reads CASSYGQGSNEKLFF. CDR3 bases: TGCGCCAGCAGCTACGGACAGGGAAGTAATGAAAAACTGTTTTTT.

The J gene is TRBJ1-5, the V gene TRBV18; D gene uncertain. The V gene lost 0 bases and the J gene lost 3 bases, with 3 bases spanning the gap. The CDR3 runs to 13 residues. Germline-derived CDR1 and CDR2 are KGHSH and LQKENI. The CDR3 spells CASSPPDNQPQHF. In nucleotides, the CDR3 is TGTGCCAGCTCACCACCGGACAATCAGCCCCAGCATTTT.

This clonotype appeared many times. The V and J genes are TRBV3-1 and TRBJ2-5; 9 nucleotides match TRBD1. This CDR3 has 16 amino acids. Germline V gene lookup returns CDR1 LGHDT and CDR2 YNNKEL (reference sequence). V was pared by 4 bases and J by 2 bases, with 8 bases of the junction left unmatched. The CDR3 bases are TGTGCCAGCAGCCCCTGGACAGGGGAGGGGCAAGAGACCCAGTACTTC. This gives the protein CASSPWTGEGQETQYF.

This clonotype was observed many times. The chain recombines TRBV6-2 or TRBV6-3 with TRBJ2-1, with D tentatively TRBD2 (6 bases). CDR1 MNHEY and CDR2 SVGEGT come from the germline V gene. Trimming stripped 8 bases from V and 10 bases from J, with 24 bases between. This CDR3 is 15 amino acids long. The CDR3 DNA reads TGTGCCAGCGCCCTGTGGGACTCCAGACGGGTCGAGCAGTTCTTC. Its translation: CASALWDSRRVEQFF.